These T cell receptor beta chains were read from a single sample in a study of T cells in localized non-small cell lung cancer. Here immunoSEQ multiplex PCR was the method, and the copy in TCRdb shows in-frame clones only, minus some. The data hold about 40,000 clones, with around 85% observed a single time. This sample comprised peripheral blood, obtained before any cancer treatment. These receptors were obtained from a man between 35 and 75 years old with stage I lung adenocarcinoma. Each CDR3 is given with its conserved first and last residue. The listing skips clone size in some rows; elsewhere it reads once, few, many or a size class.

V gene: TRBV15; clone size: .; CDR3 protein: CATSKRGTGELFF
V gene: TRBV30; clone size: .; CDR3 protein: CAWSDTSGSFFRETQYF
V gene: TRBV27; clone size: .; CDR3 protein: CASSVHWAGGYEQYF
V gene: TRBV19; clone size: .; CDR3 protein: CASSMWGFTGRYSNQPQHF
V gene: TRBV7-2; clone size: .; CDR3 protein: CASKTGLQETQYF
V gene: TRBV28; clone size: few; CDR3 protein: CASSPRTSGSVADTQYF
V gene: TRBV7-3; clone size: .; CDR3 protein: CASSLIGGTIMNTEAFF
V gene: TRBV28; clone size: .; CDR3 protein: CASRVSGRFADTQYF
V gene: TRBV7-9; clone size: .; CDR3 protein: CASSQGLFEKLFF
V gene: TRBV7-3; clone size: .; CDR3 protein: CASSLGGRGTDTQYF
V gene: TRBV30; clone size: .; CDR3 protein: CAWSVGGRLTGELFF
V gene: TRBV5-4; clone size: .; CDR3 protein: CASSFRAETGELFF
V gene: TRBV28; clone size: .; CDR3 protein: CASSLGQRLSTDTQYF
V gene: TRBV7-2; clone size: .; CDR3 protein: CASSLMAGGAGEKLFF
V gene: TRBV7-3; clone size: .; CDR3 protein: CASSSGLAGGPRNIQYF
V gene: TRBV7-9; clone size: .; CDR3 protein: CASSSAQTGGAEPQHF
V gene: TRBV11-1; clone size: once; CDR3 protein: CASSFRWGPEQYF